Following are 26 T cell receptor beta chains from one sample sequenced in a study of metastatic and nonmetastatic thyroid tumors. Ahead of thyroid surgery, no patient had received treatment of any kind. TCRdb re-clonotyped the PCR reads via MiXCR. The table shows roughly 17,000 clones, with roughly 29% occurring only once. Source material: tumor tissue. Every receptor here comes from a male donor with papillary thyroid cancer or a benign thyroid nodule (not recorded which). Some clones in this sample may be carry-over from other donors' samples.

A few counts support this clone. The CDR3 region is CASRKAGMGHEQYF. The CDR3 region has the DNA TGTGCCAGCAGAAAGGCAGGAATGGGGCACGAGCAGTACTTC. The chain carries TRBV19 and TRBJ2-7, with D perhaps matching TRBD1 (5 bases). V lost 9 bases and J lost 5, with 20 bases in between. Germline CDR1 reads LNHDA; CDR2 reads SQIVND (reference sequence). The CDR3 covers 14 residues.

This clone has only a few counts. This chain's CDR3 is CASSSRWASGNTIYF. CDR3 sequence (DNA): TGTGCCAGCAGTTCCCGTTGGGCTAGTGGAAACACCATATATTTT. This chain joins TRBV28 and TRBJ1-3; D remains unclear. The CDR3 contains 15 residues. Germline loops: CDR1 MDHEN, CDR2 SYDVKM. Trimming removed 4 bases at V and 3 bases at J, with 13 bases between.

This chain connects TRBV9 to TRBJ2-3; unclear D gene. The CDR3 is 12 amino acids. Trimming stripped 4 bases from V and 4 bases from J, with 7 bases between. Per germline, CDR1 SGDLS and CDR2 YYNGEE. The CDR3 loop is CASSPSSDTQYF. The CDR3 DNA is TGTGCCAGCAGCCCCTCTTCAGATACGCAGTATTTT.

This sequence joins TRBV4-1 and TRBJ2-7, with 10 bases that match TRBD2. V shed 2 bases, J shed 0 bases, and the junction held 7 bases outside the gene matches. Germline V CDR1 and CDR2: MGHRA, YSYEKL. CDR3 length: 17 amino acids. The CDR3: CASSQSPGTSASYEQYF. In DNA, the CDR3 is TGCGCCAGCAGCCAATCCCCCGGGACTAGCGCCTCCTACGAGCAGTACTTC.

This clone was found a few times. The chain carries TRBV6-1 and TRBJ1-2; TRBD1 is a possible D gene (6 bases). This CDR3 is 13 amino acids long. The germline V and J ends were trimmed by 4 bases and 8 bases, with 14 bases remaining between them. The germline V gene has CDR1 MNHNS and CDR2 SASEGT. In nucleotides, the CDR3 is TGTGCCAGCAGTGGATGGGGGGCAGGAGGCTACACCTTC. Amino acids: CASSGWGAGGYTF.

The sample holds many counts of this clone. The chain recombines TRBV20-1 with TRBJ1-6; 9 bases are a match to TRBD1. After removal of 5 bases from V and 8 bases from J, the junction contained 7 bases not matched to a gene. Looked up from germline, CDR1 is DFQATT and CDR2 is SNEGSKA (reference sequence). The CDR3 covers 14 residues. This CDR3 reads CSAHKTGGDSPLHF. The CDR3 nucleotides are TGCAGTGCTCATAAGACAGGGGGGGATTCACCCCTCCACTTT.

This clone was detected a few times. The germline gene is not matched at one end of the junction; a read error may be the cause. The chain carries TRBV7-2 and TRBJ1-3, with D unresolved. Germline CDR1 reads SGHTA; CDR2 reads FQGNSA. CDR3 length equals 14 residues. Here the CDR3 DNA reads TGTGGCAGCATCTTAGGCATCTCTGGAAACACCATATATTTT. Amino acids: CGSILGISGNTIYF.

This clone has at least ten counts. The chain employs TRBV7-2 and TRBJ2-7; D gene uncertain. The CDR3 is 13 amino acids. The germline CDR1 and CDR2 sequences are SGHTA and FQGNSA. The V end lost 7 bases, the J end lost 5 bases, and 15 bases lay between the germline ends. The CDR3 region is CASNQYLDHEQYF. The CDR3 bases are TGTGCCAGCAACCAGTATCTAGACCACGAGCAGTACTTC.

This clone was picked up many times. The chain is built from TRBV5-6 and TRBJ2-3; 9 nucleotides agree with TRBD2. CDR1 and CDR2 (germline): SGHDT, YYEEEE. Trimming removed 2 bases from V and 4 bases from J; junction bases left unmatched: 5. This CDR3 has 15 residues. CDR3 region: CASSFIAGVADTQYF. CDR3 in DNA: TGTGCCAGCAGCTTCATAGCGGGAGTTGCAGATACGCAGTATTTT.

This clone showed up many times. The V and J genes are TRBV6-1 and TRBJ1-4; D is uncertain. The V end lost 6 bases, the J end lost 7 bases, and 12 bases lay between the germline ends. Germline CDR1 and CDR2: MNHNS and SASEGT. The CDR3 has 13 amino acids. The CDR3: CASSARPVEKLFF. CDR3 DNA: TGTGCCAGCAGCGCCAGACCCGTTGAAAAACTGTTTTTT.

The table lists this clone with a few counts. The chain uses TRBV6-2 or TRBV6-3 and TRBJ2-3; 8 bases map to TRBD2. V was clipped by 6 bases and J by 1 base; unmatched bases: 21. Germline values: CDR1 MNHEY, CDR2 SVGEGT. The CDR3 spans 20 residues. CDR3 loop: CASRQKPYRGGGHRTDTQYF. The CDR3 DNA reads TGTGCCAGCAGACAAAAACCTTACCGGGGGGGTGGCCATCGCACAGATACGCAGTATTTT.

This clone is medium-sized within its sample. The rearrangement links TRBV7-8 to TRBJ2-1, with 9 bases aligning to TRBD2. Trimming at V came to 4 bases and at J to 7 bases, leaving 11 bases not matched to a gene. CDR1 SGHVS and CDR2 FQNEAQ come from the germline V gene. CDR3 length: 16 residues. CDR3 loop: CASSSPTSGYQNEQFF. DNA of the CDR3: TGTGCCAGCAGCTCCCCTACTAGCGGGTATCAGAATGAGCAGTTCTTC.

The J gene is TRBJ1-3, the V gene TRBV7-8; D not resolved. The V end was cut by 1 base, the J end by 1 base, with 5 bases between. Germline values: CDR1 SGHVS, CDR2 FQNEAQ. This CDR3 is built from 14 residues. CDR3 loop: CASSLVESGNTIYF. The CDR3 DNA sequence: TGTGCCAGCAGCTTAGTAGAATCTGGAAACACCATATATTTT.

This clone showed up many times. V usage is TRBV6-4 and J usage is TRBJ2-1, with D possibly matching TRBD2 (6 bases). The length of the CDR3 is 14 residues. The germline CDR1 and CDR2 sequences are MRHNA and SNTAGT. V was trimmed by 0 bases and J by 4 bases, leaving 7 bases between them. CDR3 sequence (DNA): TGTGCCAGCAGTGACTCGGAGGGATACAATGAGCAGTTCTTC. This codes for CASSDSEGYNEQFF.

This clone has more than one count but fewer than ten. CDR3 sequence (DNA): TGTGCCACCAGTGAGGCCGGGACAGCTTCCTACGAGCAGTACTTC. Protein: CATSEAGTASYEQYF. V gene TRBV24-1 combines with J gene TRBJ2-7, with TRBD1 matching over 7 bases. The J segment lost 1 base and the V segment lost 4 bases, leaving 6 bases of the junction unmatched. Germline lookup yields CDR1 KGHDR and CDR2 SFDVKD. This CDR3 spans 15 amino acids.

The rearrangement uses TRBV19 and TRBJ1-3; no clear D gene. Germline assignment: CDR1 LNHDA and CDR2 SQIVND (reference sequence). V was trimmed by 6 bases and J by 1 base, leaving 16 bases between them. The CDR3 extends over 16 amino acids. The CDR3 DNA sequence: TGTGCCAGTAGCCCGGCGGAGGGAGTGTCTGGAAACACCATATATTTT. Translation gives CASSPAEGVSGNTIYF.

The chain links TRBV11-2 to TRBJ2-1, with 11 bases aligning to TRBD2. Trimming took 1 base from V and 0 from J; bases not matched to a gene: 5. The CDR3 runs 18 residues. The V gene's germline CDR1 is SGHAT and CDR2 FQNNGV. The CDR3 sequence is CASSLVVLAGVSYNEQFF. The CDR3, as DNA: TGTGCCAGCAGCTTAGTTGTACTAGCGGGAGTCTCCTACAATGAGCAGTTCTTC.

The table lists this clone with a few counts. The chain links TRBV6-6 to TRBJ2-1; TRBD1 might be the D (6 bases). With 2 bases removed from V and 2 bases from J, the gap between germline ends came to 7 bases. The CDR3 is made up of 14 amino acids. From germline, CDR1 is MNHNY and CDR2 SVGAGI (reference sequence). The CDR3 protein is CASSYRGTYNEQFF. The CDR3 DNA reads TGTGCCAGCAGTTACAGGGGGACCTACAATGAGCAGTTCTTC.

The V and J genes are TRBV7-2 and TRBJ1-5; D might be TRBD1 (5 bases). V lost 5 bases and J lost 4, with 9 bases in between. CDR1 is SGHTA, CDR2 FQGNSA, per germline. The CDR3 consists of 13 residues. CDR3 sequence (DNA): TGTGCCAGCAGCGCGACAGCTAATCAGCCCCAGCATTTT. It is translated as CASSATANQPQHF.

The sample holds a few counts of this clone. The chain couples TRBV28 to TRBJ2-5; D not resolved. The V end was cut by 3 bases, the J end by 5 bases, with 10 bases between. The CDR3 totals 13 residues. CDR1 is MDHEN and CDR2 is SYDVKM in the germline V gene. This CDR3 is CASSLGDRETQYF. In DNA form, the CDR3 reads TGTGCCAGCAGTTTGGGCGATAGGGAGACCCAGTACTTC.

In its sample, this clone ranks as medium-sized (0.01 to 0.1%). J is TRBJ2-1 and V is TRBV6-4, with 8 bases lining up with TRBD2. V gave up 5 bases and J gave up 8 bases; unmatched junction bases: 11. The germline V gene has CDR1 MRHNA and CDR2 SNTAGT. The CDR3 loop spans 15 amino acids. The CDR3 sequence is CASSPGLALIDEQFF. CDR3 sequence (DNA): TGTGCCAGCAGTCCCGGACTAGCTTTAATCGATGAGCAGTTCTTC.

V and J are TRBV20-1 and TRBJ1-2, with 9 bases fitting TRBD1. V lost 6 bases and J lost 4; bases outside the gene matches: 6. Germline V lookup: CDR1 DFQATT, CDR2 SNEGSKA (reference sequence). The length of the CDR3 is 13 residues. The CDR3 nucleotides read TGCAGTGCCCCGGACAGGGGATCCTATGGCTACACCTTC. This gives the protein CSAPDRGSYGYTF.

A few counts support this clone. The genes are TRBV19 and TRBJ2-2; 10 nucleotides align to TRBD1. This CDR3 comprises 15 residues. The V gene's germline CDR1 is LNHDA and CDR2 SQIVND (reference sequence). Trimming took 6 bases from V and 6 from J; bases not matched to a gene: 7. Here the CDR3 DNA reads TGTGCCAGTAGGCCTTTTGGGACAGGGGCCGGGGAGCTGTTTTTT. Its protein product is CASRPFGTGAGELFF. Looking up the rest from reference TRBV19 and TRBJ2-2 gives the full variable domain: DGGITQSPKYLFRKEGQNVTLSCEQNLNHDAMYWYRQDPGQGLRLIYYSQIVNDFQKGDIAEGYSVSREKKESFPLTVTSAQKNPTAFYLCASRPFGTGAGELFFGEGSRLTVL.

This clone appeared many times. The V call is TRBV6-1, the J call TRBJ2-6; D possibly corresponds to TRBD2 (5 bases). CDR1 is MNHNS and CDR2 is SASEGT in the germline V gene. The CDR3 is made up of 16 amino acids. Trimming pared 4 bases from V and 0 bases from J, leaving 10 bases between. The CDR3 is CASSGGPSSGANVLTF. CDR3 bases: TGTGCCAGCAGTGGCGGGCCAAGCTCTGGGGCCAACGTCCTGACTTTC.

This clone was detected a few times. The chain combines TRBV9 with TRBJ2-7, with 12 bases identical to TRBD1. The J segment lost 7 bases and the V segment lost 3 bases, leaving 8 bases of the junction unmatched. From germline, CDR1 is SGDLS and CDR2 YYNGEE. This CDR3 has 15 residues. CDR3 amino acids: CASSDPGQGAEEQYF. DNA for the CDR3: TGTGCCAGCAGCGACCCGGGACAGGGGGCGGAAGAGCAGTACTTC.

The rearrangement joins TRBV5-1 to TRBJ1-1, with D perhaps TRBD1 (6 bases). V was cut by 5 bases and J by 3 bases, with 14 bases left in between. The CDR3 covers 14 residues. Germline CDR1 is SGHRS and CDR2 is YFSETQ. The CDR3 DNA reads as TGCGCCAGCAGTCAGGACAGCTCGGACACTGAAGCTTTCTTT. Residues: CASSQDSSDTEAFF.